The 15 T cell receptor beta chains given below trace back to one sample, sequenced in a study of CD8 T cells in ankylosing spondylitis. General study findings and limits: Characteristic, it appeared, of ankylosing spondylitis blood was a TCR beta motif of roughly eight highly homologous variants.

No antigen has been identified for these receptors. TCRdb redid the calling of the 5' RACE reads with MiXCR, one entry per CDR3 protein. The data hold about 420,000 distinct CDR3 sequences, with approximately 20% observed a single time. Specimen: blood, either unsorted or a sorted T cell fraction (not recorded which). The receptors were gathered from a male donor with ankylosing spondylitis.

This clonotype occurred a few times. Compared with germline, one end of the junction differs, possibly owing to a read error. The rearrangement joins TRBV6-6 to TRBJ1-1, with D perhaps TRBD1 (5 bases). This CDR3 comprises 13 residues. Germline V gene data show CDR1 as MNHNY and CDR2 as SVGAGI (reference sequence). The CDR3 loop reads CASSYRWDTEAFF. The CDR3, as DNA: TGTGCCAGTAGTTACAGGTGGGACACTGAAGCTTTCTTT.

J is TRBJ2-7 and V is TRBV9; 7 bases match TRBD2. CDR3 length equals 14 residues. V lost 1 base and J lost 5; bases outside the gene matches: 6. Germline CDR1 is SGDLS and CDR2 is YYNGEE. The CDR3 bases are TGTGCCAGCAGCGTACGGTGGGAGGGGAACGAGCAGTACTTC. Translation gives CASSVRWEGNEQYF.

This clonotype has at least ten counts. The V and J genes are TRBV12-3 or TRBV12-4 and TRBJ1-5; the D is unclear. The length of the CDR3 is 13 residues. V was trimmed by 1 base and J by 3 bases, leaving 4 bases between them. CDR3 amino acids: CASSLGTNQPQHF. The DNA of the CDR3 is TGTGCCAGCAGTTTAGGGACCAATCAGCCCCAGCATTTT.

The genes are TRBV29-1 and TRBJ1-1; a weak D match, TRBD1 (5 bases). CDR1 is SQVTM, CDR2 ANQGSEA, per germline. This CDR3 contains 14 residues. V dropped 8 bases and J dropped 2 bases, with 18 bases sitting between them. The CDR3 DNA sequence: TGCAGCTCCTTGGGACGGGGCCTTAACACTGAAGCTTTCTTT. Amino acid sequence: CSSLGRGLNTEAFF. The full variable domain, rest sourced from reference TRBV29-1 and TRBJ1-1, is SAVISQKPSRDICQRGTSLTIQCQVDSQVTMMFWYRQQPGQSLTLIATANQGSEATYESGFVIDKFPISRPNLTFSTLTVSNMSPEDSSIYLCSSLGRGLNTEAFFGQGTRLTVV.

The CDR3 DNA follows: TGTGCCACCGGCGGGGCCTACAATGAGCAGTTCTTC. Its translation is CATGGAYNEQFF. The rearrangement joins TRBV28 to TRBJ2-1, with D possibly matching TRBD2 (6 bases). V was trimmed by 10 bases and J by 2 bases, leaving 9 bases between them. The CDR3 runs 12 residues. CDR1 and CDR2 from the germline V gene are MDHEN and SYDVKM. Based on the CDR3 plus reference TRBV28 and TRBJ2-1, the full variable domain is DVKVTQSSRYLVKRTGEKVFLECVQDMDHENMFWYRQDPGLGLRLIYFSYDVKMKEKGDIPEGYSVSREKKERFSLILESASTNQTSMYLCATGGAYNEQFFGPGTRLTVL.

This clonotype was observed many times. The chain is built from TRBV14 and TRBJ2-1; no clear D gene. CDR1 SGHDN and CDR2 FVKESK come from the germline V gene. V shed 0 bases and J shed 8 bases, with 17 bases lying between them. The CDR3 consists of 16 residues. The CDR3 DNA follows: TGTGCCAGCAGCCAAGACTTCGGGTTGACAATGGATGAGCAGTTCTTC. This codes for CASSQDFGLTMDEQFF.

The chain combines TRBV7-2 with TRBJ2-3, with D perhaps TRBD2 (5 bases). The CDR3 is 16 residues long. V was clipped by 5 bases and J by 2 bases, with 17 bases between them. Germline V lookup: CDR1 SGHTA, CDR2 FQGNSA. Written as DNA, the CDR3 is TGTGCCAGCAGCAAAACAATAGCGACCTACACAGATACGCAGTATTTT. Translation: CASSKTIATYTDTQYF.

This clonotype has just a few counts. The chain has TRBV19 and TRBJ1-6; the D is unclear. Trimming stripped 0 bases from V and 11 bases from J, with 5 bases between. This CDR3 is 12 amino acids long. In germline, CDR1 is LNHDA, CDR2 SQIVND (reference sequence). In nucleotides, the CDR3 is TGTGCCAGTAGTATAGATCAGGCACCCCTCCACTTT. Encoded protein: CASSIDQAPLHF.

This CDR3 reads CSVLRQGLPCTQYF. CDR3 nucleotides: TGCAGCGTTCTCCGACAGGGCCTTCCCTGTACGCAGTATTTT. The chain couples TRBV29-1 to TRBJ2-3; 7 bases map to TRBD1. CDR1 is SQVTM, CDR2 ANQGSEA, per germline. The V gene end was trimmed by 5 bases and the J gene end by 8 bases; junction bases not matched to a gene: 13. The CDR3 is 14 amino acids.

The chain joins TRBV7-8 to TRBJ2-1, with 8 bases identical to TRBD2. Germline values: CDR1 SGHVS, CDR2 FQNEAQ. The V and J ends lost 5 bases and 8 bases, in that order; junction bases with no gene match: 5. This CDR3 comprises 13 residues. The CDR3 region has the DNA TGTGCCAGCAGCCTTAGCGGGATGGATGAGCAGTTCTTC. Protein sequence: CASSLSGMDEQFF.

The genes are TRBV11-2 and TRBJ2-7; weak D call: TRBD2 (5 bases). CDR1 SGHAT and CDR2 FQNNGV come from the germline V gene. This CDR3 has 14 amino acids. V lost 2 bases to trimming and J lost 4 bases, with 12 bases between them. Here the CDR3 reads CASSLILPGYEQYF. Written as DNA, the CDR3 is TGTGCCAGCAGCTTAATCCTCCCGGGATACGAGCAGTACTTC.

J is TRBJ1-1 and V is TRBV3-1; TRBD1 is a possible D gene (5 bases). CDR1 LGHDT and CDR2 YNNKEL come from the germline V gene (reference sequence). This CDR3 spans 13 amino acids. Trimming removed 4 bases from V and 4 bases from J, with 10 bases in between. The CDR3 nucleotides are TGTGCCAGCAGCCCGTGGGGGTTCACTGAAGCTTTCTTT. Translating gives CASSPWGFTEAFF.

This chain connects TRBV6-5 to TRBJ2-7; maybe TRBD2 (6 bases). V lost 2 bases and J 3 bases, leaving 11 bases between the germline ends. The CDR3 consists of 14 residues. Germline values: CDR1 MNHEY, CDR2 SVGAGI. CDR3 sequence (DNA): TGTGCCAGCAGTTACGCGGGACGCAACTACGAGCAGTACTTC. Encoded protein: CASSYAGRNYEQYF.

This clonotype was recorded a few times. V gene TRBV18 combines with J gene TRBJ2-4; D not resolved. The CDR3 consists of 14 residues. CDR1 and CDR2 from the germline V gene are KGHSH and LQKENI. Trimming removed 0 bases from V and 8 bases from J, with 11 bases in between. This CDR3 reads CASSPPLGGDIQYF. In DNA form, the CDR3 reads TGTGCCAGCTCACCACCGTTAGGTGGGGACATTCAGTACTTC.

At least ten counts were recorded for this clonotype. This chain connects TRBV12-3 or TRBV12-4 to TRBJ2-2; D may be TRBD1 (6 bases). V was pared by 5 bases and J by 0 bases, with 13 bases between. The CDR3 is 16 amino acids. The CDR3 loop is CASSPRDTSNTGELFF. The CDR3 nucleotides are TGTGCCAGCAGTCCTCGGGACACATCGAACACCGGGGAGCTGTTTTTT.